Each of the 24 T cell receptor beta chains below was sequenced from the same sample in a study of cytomegalovirus exposure and HLA in healthy donors. With 60 Vbeta and 13 Jbeta primers, the PCR was carried out. This table comes from immunoSEQ multiplex PCR, and its TCRdb copy is limited to in-frame clones, with some not included. The repertoire holds approximately 150,000 clones, with 76% as singletons. Sequencing was performed on PBMCs. These TCRs come from a man in his fifties or sixties in good health and CMV-seronegative.

The chain combines TRBV6-5 with TRBJ2-1; 7 nucleotides line up with TRBD2. V shed 6 bases and J 10 bases; nucleotides not matched to a gene: 3. Germline V gene data show CDR1 as MNHEY and CDR2 as SVGAGI. The CDR3 is 11 amino acids. In DNA form, the CDR3 reads TGTGCCAGCAGCGCGGGAGTAGAGCAGTTCTTC. Residues: CASSAGVEQFF.

This clone has just a few counts. The chain combines TRBV2 with TRBJ1-1, with D maybe TRBD1 (6 bases). The CDR3 consists of 16 residues. Trimming took 6 bases from V and 5 from J, leaving 22 bases between them. CDR1 SNHLY and CDR2 FYNNEI come from the germline V gene. The CDR3 coding sequence is TGTGCCAGCAGGAGCCGCGATACAGGGTACGAGACTGAAGCTTTCTTT. Residues: CASRSRDTGYETEAFF.

The V call is TRBV5-1, the J call TRBJ1-1; TRBD1 matches 8 bases. Trimming at V came to 2 bases and at J to 2 bases, leaving 2 bases not matched to a gene. The V gene's germline CDR1 is SGHRS and CDR2 YFSETQ. The CDR3 has 14 residues. CDR3: CASSFDRGNTEAFF. The CDR3 region has the DNA TGCGCCAGCAGCTTTGACAGGGGAAACACTGAAGCTTTCTTT.

In the case of this clone: One end of the junction varies from germline; a read error may be responsible. As DNA, the CDR3 is TGTGCCACCAGCCGAGACTCCAGCGGAGCCAATGAGCAGTTCTTC. It encodes CATSRDSSGANEQFF. The rearrangement uses TRBV15 and TRBJ2-1, with D possibly matching TRBD2 (5 bases). There are 15 residues in the CDR3. Germline V gene lookup returns CDR1 LNHNV and CDR2 YYDKDF (reference sequence).

J is TRBJ2-7 and V is TRBV7-2; weak D call: TRBD1 (5 bases). Germline lookup yields CDR1 SGHTA and CDR2 FQGNSA. CDR3 length equals 11 residues. V shed 5 bases and J shed 7 bases, with 9 bases lying between them. The CDR3 spells CASSQGLEQYF. In DNA form, the CDR3 reads TGTGCCAGCAGCCAGGGTCTGGAGCAGTACTTC. The variable domain in full, with the rest retrieved from reference TRBV7-2 and TRBJ2-7, is GAGVSQSPSNKVTEKGKDVELRCDPISGHTALYWYRQSLGQGLEFLIYFQGNSAPDKSGLPSDRFSAERTGGSVSTLTIQRTQQEDSAVYLCASSQGLEQYFGPGTRLTVT.

V usage is TRBV5-1 and J usage is TRBJ2-1; TRBD2 matches at 11 bases. Germline V gene sequence: CDR1 SGHRS, CDR2 YFSETQ. After removal of 0 bases from V and 8 bases from J, the junction contained 4 bases not matched to a gene. This CDR3 region has 15 residues. CDR3 nucleotide sequence: TGCGCCAGCAGCTTGGTTAGCGGGGGGGCCGATGAGCAGTTCTTC. As protein: CASSLVSGGADEQFF.

The V call is TRBV19, the J call TRBJ1-2; tentative D call: TRBD1 (6 bases). CDR3 length equals 13 residues. V was cut by 5 bases and J by 6 bases, with 13 bases left in between. Germline V lookup: CDR1 LNHDA, CDR2 SQIVND (reference sequence). The CDR3 region has the DNA TGTGCCAGTAGTCCCCCGGGACACCATGGCTACACCTTC. It yields the protein CASSPPGHHGYTF. Filled out from reference TRBV19 and TRBJ1-2, the complete variable domain reads DGGITQSPKYLFRKEGQNVTLSCEQNLNHDAMYWYRQDPGQGLRLIYYSQIVNDFQKGDIAEGYSVSREKKESFPLTVTSAQKNPTAFYLCASSPPGHHGYTFGSGTRLTVV.

J is TRBJ2-7 and V is TRBV7-6; TRBD2 matches at 8 bases. There are 15 residues in the CDR3. Trimming at V came to 1 base and at J to 4 bases, leaving 6 bases not matched to a gene. Germline V gives CDR1 SGHVS, CDR2 FNYEAQ. CDR3 in DNA: TGTGCCAGCAGCTTAGAAGCGGGAGAGCCTTACGAGCAGTACTTC. This codes for CASSLEAGEPYEQYF.

The chain employs TRBV7-2 and TRBJ2-3; D remains unclear. The CDR3 length is 15 residues. The ends were cut back, 6 bases at V and 7 bases at J, with 20 bases in the middle. CDR1 and CDR2 from the germline V gene are SGHTA and FQGNSA. CDR3 nucleotides: TGTGCCAGCAGTTTTACCGTCTTGCTAGAGCATACGCAGTATTTT. Translated: CASSFTVLLEHTQYF.

This clone was counted a few times. The chain uses TRBV2 and TRBJ2-1, with TRBD2 matching over 9 bases. This CDR3 is built from 13 residues. Germline V gene data show CDR1 as SNHLY and CDR2 as FYNNEI. The V gene end was trimmed by 9 bases and the J gene end by 4 bases; junction bases not matched to a gene: 4. The CDR3 loop reads CASTSGPYNEQFF. The DNA of the CDR3 is TGTGCCAGTACTAGCGGGCCATACAATGAGCAGTTCTTC.

The gene calls are TRBV7-2 and TRBJ2-2; D not certain. Germline-derived CDR1 and CDR2 are SGHTA and FQGNSA. Deletions cut 6 bases from V and 3 bases from J, with 8 bases between. This CDR3 region has 13 residues. As DNA, the CDR3 is TGTGCCAGCAGGCCGACATACACCGGGGAGCTGTTTTTT. Translation: CASRPTYTGELFF.

The CDR3 sequence: CAWSAQGLGQPQHF. The CDR3 DNA reads as TGTGCCTGGAGTGCACAGGGATTAGGACAGCCCCAGCATTTT. This chain links TRBV30 with TRBJ1-5; TRBD1 might be the D (6 bases). V was trimmed by 1 base and J by 7 bases, leaving 14 bases between them. CDR3 size: 14 residues. Germline V gene data show CDR1 as GTSNPN and CDR2 as SVGIG (reference sequence).

The chain employs TRBV30 and TRBJ1-4, with D perhaps matching TRBD1 (5 bases). Trimming shortened V by 3 bases and J by 8 bases, and 16 bases separated the two germline ends. The CDR3 length is 14 residues. Germline V CDR1 and CDR2: GTSNPN, SVGIG (reference sequence). In DNA, the CDR3 is TGTGCCTGGAGGGGAGGGCGGGGGACGGAAAAACTGTTTTTT. Amino acids: CAWRGGRGTEKLFF.

The chain recombines TRBV4-3 with TRBJ2-1; 9 positions agree with TRBD1. Germline V gene data show CDR1 as LGHNA and CDR2 as YSLEER. Unmatched junction bases numbered 4, after V lost 5 bases and J lost 8 bases. CDR3 size: 13 residues. DNA of the CDR3: TGCGCCAGCAGCGTGGACAGGGGCGATGAGCAGTTCTTC. Its translation: CASSVDRGDEQFF.

V gene TRBV28 combines with J gene TRBJ2-7; TRBD1 aligns across 7 bases. Per germline, CDR1 MDHEN and CDR2 SYDVKM. This CDR3 is built from 12 residues. J gave up 6 bases and V 7 bases, and 6 bases lay outside the gene matches. Here the CDR3 reads CASTKYRGEQYF. The CDR3 region has the DNA TGTGCCAGCACCAAATACAGGGGCGAGCAGTACTTC.

Only a few counts were recorded for this clone. The chain carries TRBV7-2 and TRBJ2-5; no clear D gene. V lost 3 bases to trimming and J lost 3 bases, with 11 bases between them. The germline V gene has CDR1 SGHTA and CDR2 FQGNSA. CDR3 size: 14 residues. The CDR3 coding sequence is TGTGCCAGCAGCTTGTTTAGCTTAAAAGAGACCCAGTACTTC. Protein: CASSLFSLKETQYF. Full variable domain (rest looked up from reference TRBV7-2 and TRBJ2-5): GAGVSQSPSNKVTEKGKDVELRCDPISGHTALYWYRQSLGQGLEFLIYFQGNSAPDKSGLPSDRFSAERTGGSVSTLTIQRTQQEDSAVYLCASSLFSLKETQYFGPGTRLLVL.

The rearrangement links TRBV5-1 to TRBJ2-7; tentatively, D is TRBD1 (6 bases). The V gene lost 0 bases and the J gene lost 5 bases, with 18 bases spanning the gap. CDR3 length: 16 amino acids. Germline V gene lookup returns CDR1 SGHRS and CDR2 YFSETQ. The CDR3: CASSLARSWGLDEQYF. CDR3 sequence (DNA): TGCGCCAGCAGCTTGGCCCGGAGTTGGGGGCTGGACGAGCAGTACTTC. Combining the CDR3 with reference TRBV5-1 and TRBJ2-7 gives the whole variable domain KAGVTQTPRYLIKTRGQQVTLSCSPISGHRSVSWYQQTPGQGLQFLFEYFSETQRNKGNFPGRFSGRQFSNSRSEMNVSTLELGDSALYLCASSLARSWGLDEQYFGPGTRLTVT.

The chain links TRBV27 to TRBJ2-1, with TRBD2 matching 7 bases. Germline values: CDR1 MNHEY, CDR2 SMNVEV (reference sequence). CDR3 size: 14 residues. V shed 7 bases and J 5 bases; nucleotides not matched to a gene: 8. The DNA for the CDR3 is TGTGCCAGCATCTCAGCGGGGAACAACAATGAGCAGTTCTTC. Protein sequence: CASISAGNNNEQFF.

The chain uses TRBV19 and TRBJ2-1, with D possibly TRBD2 on 6 matching bases. The CDR3 extends over 17 amino acids. V lost 1 base and J lost 2, with 15 bases in between. Germline values: CDR1 LNHDA, CDR2 SQIVND (reference sequence). This CDR3 reads CASSIVGEAVTYNEQFF. CDR3 bases: TGTGCCAGTAGTATAGTCGGGGAGGCGGTAACCTACAATGAGCAGTTCTTC.

This clone was observed a single time. This chain connects TRBV30 to TRBJ2-5; D uncertain. Germline CDR1 and CDR2: GTSNPN and SVGIG (reference sequence). This CDR3 is built from 13 residues. V dropped 3 bases and J dropped 1 base, with 9 bases sitting between them. CDR3 sequence reads: CAWSGQVQETQYF. DNA for the CDR3: TGTGCCTGGAGCGGCCAGGTCCAAGAGACCCAGTACTTC.

The chain is built from TRBV18 and TRBJ2-2, with TRBD1 identical over 8 bases. CDR1 KGHSH and CDR2 LQKENI come from the germline V gene. The CDR3 loop spans 15 amino acids. With V trimmed by 3 bases and J by 3 bases, 3 bases remained unmatched. The CDR3 protein is CASSPQGADTGELFF. The DNA of the CDR3 is TGTGCCAGCTCACCTCAGGGGGCCGACACCGGGGAGCTGTTTTTT.

CDR3 sequence: CASSPDRGLETQYF. The CDR3 nucleotides are TGTGCCAGCAGCCCAGACAGGGGACTCGAGACCCAGTACTTC. J is TRBJ2-5 and V is TRBV11-2; 8 nucleotides line up with TRBD1. This CDR3 comprises 14 residues. Trimming cost V 5 bases and J 5 bases; bases outside gene matches: 7. Germline V gene lookup returns CDR1 SGHAT and CDR2 FQNNGV.

This clone showed up just a few times. The chain combines TRBV30 with TRBJ2-7; D is possibly TRBD1 (6 bases). Germline V gene lookup returns CDR1 GTSNPN and CDR2 SVGIG (reference sequence). The CDR3 loop spans 12 amino acids. The V end was cut by 4 bases, the J end by 5 bases, with 12 bases between. This chain's CDR3 is CAWKDRSDEQYF. The DNA of the CDR3 is TGTGCCTGGAAAGACAGGTCCGACGAGCAGTACTTC.

This chain links TRBV10-3 with TRBJ2-3; 9 bases align to TRBD2. Germline V CDR1 and CDR2: ENHRY, SYGVKD. CDR3 length: 14 residues. Unmatched junction bases numbered 6, after V lost 8 bases and J lost 3 bases. The CDR3 loop is CAIGGGRGTDTQYF. The CDR3 DNA reads as TGTGCCATCGGCGGCGGGAGGGGAACAGATACGCAGTATTTT.